This T cell receptor (beta chain) was sequenced for a study of a mutant IDH1 vaccine in newly diagnosed glioma. About the research overall: The patients received vaccinations eight times, in weeks 1, 3, 5, 7, 11, 15, 19 and 23. Initiation of the vaccine course occurred 4-6 weeks after radiotherapy alone, or alongside temozolomide cycles. General observations from the study: Pseudoprogression seemingly bore no relation to changes in top peripheral T cell clonotypes.

The sample's time point: week 23, last vaccination. Each dose delivered 300 ug of mutant IDH1 20-mer peptide subcutaneously with imiquimod. In regard to this clone: Its antigen remains unidentified.

Here immunoSEQ multiplex PCR was the method, and the copy in TCRdb shows in-frame clones only, minus some. The table records 52,000 or so clones, approximately 78% of them present only once. V was clipped by 3 bases and J by 8 bases; unmatched bases: 6. Germline V gene lookup returns CDR1 MGHDK and CDR2 SYGVNS. CDR3 length equals 15 residues. The chain combines TRBV25-1 with TRBJ1-6, with 8 bases identical to TRBD1. The specimen was PBMCs, collected from a glioma patient whose treatment included an IDH1 peptide vaccine. The TCR comes from a woman between 40 and 55 years old with glioma. Some clones in this sample may be carry-over from other donors' samples. This chain's CDR3 is CASSDTDRADSPLHF. DNA for the CDR3: TGTGCCAGCAGTGACACGGACAGGGCCGATTCACCCCTCCACTTT.